These 14 T cell receptor beta chains were all obtained from the same sample, sequenced in a study of blood T cell repertoires in COVID-19. Produced via immunoSEQ multiplex PCR; TCRdb's table is partial and in-frame only. This table holds 150,000 to 200,000 clones, approximately 92% found once. Sequencing was done on a sample of peripheral blood. All receptors derive from a woman between 45 and 65 years old with acute or convalescent COVID-19.

This clone is a singleton in its sample. This chain links TRBV7-8 with TRBJ1-2, with D tentatively TRBD1 (6 bases). Trimming removed 5 bases at V and 0 bases at J, with 10 bases between. The CDR3 contains 14 residues. Germline lookup yields CDR1 SGHVS and CDR2 FQNEAQ. CDR3 coding DNA: TGTGCCAGCAGCAGAGGGACATCTAACTATGGCTACACCTTC. Protein sequence: CASSRGTSNYGYTF.

The chain employs TRBV24-1 and TRBJ1-5; 7 positions match TRBD1. There are 14 residues in the CDR3. The junction had 4 bases not matched to a gene; V was cut back by 4 bases and J by 5 bases. Germline CDR1 and CDR2: KGHDR and SFDVKD. The CDR3 spells CATSDRGSDQPQHF. CDR3 DNA sequence: TGTGCCACCAGTGACAGGGGGTCCGATCAGCCCCAGCATTTT.

The chain has TRBV30 and TRBJ1-2; D is unclear. The CDR3 is 13 amino acids. Germline lookup yields CDR1 GTSNPN and CDR2 SVGIG (reference sequence). Trimming took off 7 bases at V and 2 bases at J, with 14 bases between the two ends. The CDR3 reads CASQDDTNYGYTF. The CDR3, as DNA: TGTGCCTCGCAAGACGACACCAACTATGGCTACACCTTC.

This clone was counted once. The V gene is TRBV5-4, the J gene TRBJ1-2, with TRBD1 identical over 9 bases. The CDR3 is 15 residues long. Germline-derived CDR1 and CDR2 are SGHNT and YYREEE (reference sequence). The J segment lost 4 bases and the V segment lost 0 bases, leaving 4 bases of the junction unmatched. CDR3 DNA: TGTGCCAGCAGCTTGGGGGGACAGGGTCTCTATGGCTACACCTTC. Amino acid sequence: CASSLGGQGLYGYTF.

The J gene is TRBJ1-5, the V gene TRBV6-2 or TRBV6-3; 8 bases agree with TRBD1. After removal of 4 bases from V and 9 bases from J, the junction contained 11 bases not matched to a gene. CDR3 length: 15 residues. Germline lookup yields CDR1 MNHEY and CDR2 SVGEGT. CDR3 sequence reads: CASSSTGQVRLPQHF. CDR3 DNA sequence: TGTGCCAGCAGTTCCACGGGACAGGTACGTCTGCCCCAGCATTTT.

The rearrangement uses TRBV28 and TRBJ1-4; D may be TRBD1 (6 bases). CDR1 MDHEN and CDR2 SYDVKM come from the germline V gene. Trimming removed 2 bases from V and 9 bases from J, with 13 bases in between. The CDR3 spans 14 residues. The CDR3 region is CASSLLDSGKKLFF. For the CDR3, the DNA is TGTGCCAGCAGTTTACTGGACAGCGGCAAAAAACTGTTTTTT.

The chain carries TRBV19 and TRBJ1-1; D might be TRBD1 (5 bases). V was cut by 7 bases and J by 6 bases, with 18 bases left in between. This CDR3 has 14 residues. Looked up from germline, CDR1 is LNHDA and CDR2 is SQIVND (reference sequence). The CDR3 loop reads CASIIGGSRSEAFF. The CDR3 nucleotides are TGTGCCAGTATAATCGGGGGGTCGAGGTCTGAAGCTTTCTTT.

This clone has only one observation. This chain uses TRBV7-8 with TRBJ1-1, with D possibly matching TRBD1 (6 bases). Germline V gene lookup returns CDR1 SGHVS and CDR2 FQNEAQ. Deletions cut 1 base from V and 10 bases from J, with 13 bases between. This CDR3 region has 13 residues. Written as DNA, the CDR3 is TGTGCCAGCAGCTTAGAGGCGGGGGCCCCAGCTTTCTTT. Protein: CASSLEAGAPAFF. Full variable domain (remainder filled in from reference TRBV7-8 and TRBJ1-1): GAGVSQSPRYKVAKRGQDVALRCDPISGHVSLFWYQQALGQGPEFLTYFQNEAQLDKSGLPSDRFFAERPEGSVSTLKIQRTQQEDSAVYLCASSLEAGAPAFFGQGTRLTVV.

CDR3 in DNA: TGTGCCAGCAGCTTAGGGGGGGTTAGCTCTGGAAACACCATATATTTT. This codes for CASSLGGVSSGNTIYF. The rearrangement uses TRBV7-9 and TRBJ1-3; D may be TRBD1 (5 bases). Germline CDR1 and CDR2: SEHNR and FQNEAQ (reference sequence). The germline V and J ends were trimmed by 1 base and 0 bases, with 10 bases remaining between them. This CDR3 comprises 16 residues.

This chain joins TRBV4-1 and TRBJ1-5; 7 bases match TRBD1. The CDR3 length is 15 residues. The V segment lost 0 bases and the J segment 2 bases; nucleotides outside the gene matches: 1. CDR1 and CDR2 (germline): MGHRA, YSYEKL. In nucleotides, the CDR3 is TGCGCCAGCAGCCAAGATCAGGGGGGCAATCAGCCCCAGCATTTT. This translates into CASSQDQGGNQPQHF.

This clone was picked up one time. This chain connects TRBV6-6 to TRBJ1-4; TRBD1 matches at 8 bases. This CDR3 is 15 amino acids long. Germline lookup yields CDR1 MNHNY and CDR2 SVGAGI (reference sequence). Trimming removed 0 bases from V and 4 bases from J; junction bases left unmatched: 1. CDR3 amino acids: CASSYSGQGNEKLFF. CDR3 sequence (DNA): TGTGCCAGCAGTTACTCCGGACAGGGTAATGAAAAACTGTTTTTT.

The J gene is TRBJ2-1, the V gene TRBV4-3, with 9 bases fitting TRBD2. The CDR3 covers 17 residues. Germline V gene sequence: CDR1 LGHNA, CDR2 YSLEER. The junction had 8 bases not matched to a gene; V was cut back by 4 bases and J by 1 base. Here the CDR3 reads CASSPTISGRSYNEQFF. CDR3 coding DNA: TGCGCCAGCAGCCCAACGATTAGCGGGAGATCCTACAATGAGCAGTTCTTC.

CDR3 DNA: TGCAGTGCTAGCATCTCCTACGAGCAGTACTTC. This sequence encodes CSASISYEQYF. The chain carries TRBV20-1 and TRBJ2-7; D uncertain. This CDR3 has 11 residues. The ends were cut back, 3 bases at V and 0 bases at J, with 3 bases in the middle. Germline values: CDR1 DFQATT, CDR2 SNEGSKA (reference sequence).

The CDR3 sequence is CASSLQGRINYGYTF. DNA of the CDR3: TGTGCCAGCAGCTTACAGGGAAGGATTAACTATGGCTACACCTTC. The V call is TRBV5-4, the J call TRBJ1-2; tentative D call: TRBD1 (6 bases). The CDR3 sequence is 15 residues long. The germline gives CDR1 SGHNT, CDR2 YYREEE (reference sequence). Trimming left V 2 bases short and J 1 base short, with 12 bases between.